The clone carrying this T cell receptor (beta chain) was detected ten times or more. In TCRdb, the 5' RACE reads were re-called with MiXCR into one record per CDR3 protein. The repertoire consists of about 37,000 distinct CDR3 sequences, with roughly 6.2% occurring once and the leading ten covering around 24%. Germline CDR1 SGHTA, CDR2 FQGNSA. V lost 2 bases, J lost 9 bases, and 11 bases lay in between. CDR3 length: 13 residues. The data were taken from a study of early T cells in non-severe SARS-CoV-2 infection. Study-level background: The study sequenced bulk RNA from unsorted whole blood, with chains unpaired.

Sequencing was carried out using whole blood. This TCR came from an adult who was a healthcare worker with PCR-confirmed SARS-CoV-2 infection or an uninfected control (not recorded which). The V call is TRBV7-2, the J call TRBJ2-1, with D perhaps TRBD1 or TRBD2 (5 bases each). For the CDR3, the DNA is TGTGCCAGCAGCTTATCGAGGGGTGGTGAGCAGTTCTTC. This gives the protein CASSLSRGGEQFF.